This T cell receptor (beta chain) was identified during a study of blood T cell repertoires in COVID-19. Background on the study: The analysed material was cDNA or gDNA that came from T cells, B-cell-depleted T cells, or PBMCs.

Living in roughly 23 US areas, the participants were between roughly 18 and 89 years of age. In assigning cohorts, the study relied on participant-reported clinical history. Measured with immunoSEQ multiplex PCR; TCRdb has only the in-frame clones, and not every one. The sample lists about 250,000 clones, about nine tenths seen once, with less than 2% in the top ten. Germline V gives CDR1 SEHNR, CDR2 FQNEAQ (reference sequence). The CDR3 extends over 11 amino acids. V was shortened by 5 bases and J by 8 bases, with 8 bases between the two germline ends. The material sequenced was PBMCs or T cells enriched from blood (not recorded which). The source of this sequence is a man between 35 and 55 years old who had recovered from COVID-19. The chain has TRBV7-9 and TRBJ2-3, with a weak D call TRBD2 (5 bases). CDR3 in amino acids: CASSESGTQYF. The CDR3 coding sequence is TGTGCCAGCAGCGAAAGCGGTACGCAGTATTTT.